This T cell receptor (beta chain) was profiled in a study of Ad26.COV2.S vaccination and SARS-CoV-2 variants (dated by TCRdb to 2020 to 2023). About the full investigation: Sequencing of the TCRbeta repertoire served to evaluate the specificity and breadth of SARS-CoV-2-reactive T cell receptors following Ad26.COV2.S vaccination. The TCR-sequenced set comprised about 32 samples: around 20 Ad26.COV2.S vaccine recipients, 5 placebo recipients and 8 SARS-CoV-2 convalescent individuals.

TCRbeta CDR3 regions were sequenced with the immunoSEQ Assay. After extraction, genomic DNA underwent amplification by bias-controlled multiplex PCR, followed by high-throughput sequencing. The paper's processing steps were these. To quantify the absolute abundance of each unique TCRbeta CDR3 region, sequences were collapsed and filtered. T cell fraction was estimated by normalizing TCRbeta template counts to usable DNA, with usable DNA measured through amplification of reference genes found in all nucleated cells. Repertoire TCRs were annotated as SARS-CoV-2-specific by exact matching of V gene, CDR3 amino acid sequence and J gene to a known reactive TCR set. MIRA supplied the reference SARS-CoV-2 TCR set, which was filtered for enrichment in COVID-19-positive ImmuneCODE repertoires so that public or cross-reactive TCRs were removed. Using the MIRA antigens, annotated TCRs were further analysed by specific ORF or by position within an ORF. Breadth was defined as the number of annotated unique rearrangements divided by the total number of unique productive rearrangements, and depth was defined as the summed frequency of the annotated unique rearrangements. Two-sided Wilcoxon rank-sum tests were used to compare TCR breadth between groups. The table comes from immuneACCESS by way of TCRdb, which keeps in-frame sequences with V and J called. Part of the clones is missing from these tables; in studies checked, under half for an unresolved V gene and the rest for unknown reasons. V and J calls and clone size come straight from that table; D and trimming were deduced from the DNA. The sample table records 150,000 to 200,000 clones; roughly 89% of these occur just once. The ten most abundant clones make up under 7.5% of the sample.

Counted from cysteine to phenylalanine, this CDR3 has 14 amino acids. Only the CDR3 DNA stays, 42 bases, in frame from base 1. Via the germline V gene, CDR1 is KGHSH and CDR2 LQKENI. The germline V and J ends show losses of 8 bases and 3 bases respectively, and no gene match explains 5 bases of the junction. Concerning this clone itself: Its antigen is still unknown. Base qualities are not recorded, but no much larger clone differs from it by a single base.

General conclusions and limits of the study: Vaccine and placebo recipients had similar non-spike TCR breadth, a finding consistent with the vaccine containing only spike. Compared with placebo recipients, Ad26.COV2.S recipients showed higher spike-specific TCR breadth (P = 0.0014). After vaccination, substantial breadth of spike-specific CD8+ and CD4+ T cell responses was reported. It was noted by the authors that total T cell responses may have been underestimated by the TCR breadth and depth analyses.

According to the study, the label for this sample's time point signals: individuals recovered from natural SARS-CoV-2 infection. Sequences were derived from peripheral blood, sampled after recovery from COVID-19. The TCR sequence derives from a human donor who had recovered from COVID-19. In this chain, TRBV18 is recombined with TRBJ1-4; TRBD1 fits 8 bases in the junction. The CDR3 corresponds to CASAPRGPNEKLFF. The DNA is TGTGCCAGCGCCCCCAGGGGGCCTAATGAAAAACTGTTTTTT. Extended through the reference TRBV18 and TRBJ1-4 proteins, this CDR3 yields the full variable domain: NAGVMQNPRHLVRRRGQEARLRCSPMKGHSHVYWYRQLPEEGLKFMVYLQKENIIDESGMPKERFSAEFPKEGPSILRIQQVVRGDSAAYFCASAPRGPNEKLFFGSGTQLSVL.